One sample yielded the 5 T cell receptor beta chains listed below, sequenced in a study of cytomegalovirus exposure and HLA in healthy donors. PCR primers comprised 60 Vbeta and 13 Jbeta primers. Clones were read by immunoSEQ multiplex PCR, and TCRdb kept only the in-frame ones, dropping some. The table shows tens of thousands of clones, with over 60% occurring only once. Sequenced input: PBMCs. These receptors were obtained from a female donor in good health and CMV-seronegative.

This clone appeared a single time. The chain couples TRBV12-5 to TRBJ1-1; D is possibly TRBD1 (6 bases). Looked up from germline, CDR1 is LGHNT and CDR2 is FRNRAP. This CDR3 spans 11 amino acids. Trimming pared 5 bases from V and 5 bases from J, leaving 6 bases between. CDR3 region: CASGRGTEAFF. CDR3 DNA: TGTGCTAGTGGTAGGGGGACTGAAGCTTTCTTT. Drawing the rest from reference TRBV12-5 and TRBJ1-1, the complete variable domain is DARVTQTPRHKVTEMGQEVTMRCQPILGHNTVFWYRQTMMQGLELLAYFRNRAPLDDSGMPKDRFSAEMPDATLATLKIQPSEPRDSAVYFCASGRGTEAFFGQGTRLTVV.

J is TRBJ2-3 and V is TRBV2; TRBD1 agrees at 11 bases. Germline assignment: CDR1 SNHLY and CDR2 FYNNEI. The trim removed 1 base at V and 4 bases at J, leaving 1 base unmatched. This CDR3 is 15 amino acids long. As DNA, the CDR3 is TGTGCCAGCAGTGAAGGGGGACAGGGGGCAGATACGCAGTATTTT. Its protein product is CASSEGGQGADTQYF.

J is TRBJ2-7 and V is TRBV6-6, with 7 bases identical to TRBD2. Germline CDR1 and CDR2: MNHNY and SVGAGI (reference sequence). J gave up 0 bases and V 6 bases, and 8 bases lay outside the gene matches. The CDR3 consists of 15 residues. The CDR3 loop is CASRTVSGGSYEQYF. The CDR3 DNA follows: TGTGCCAGCAGGACGGTTTCGGGGGGCTCCTACGAGCAGTACTTC.

This clone was counted a few times. The chain couples TRBV5-1 to TRBJ2-7, with no clear D. The CDR3 totals 12 residues. CDR1 and CDR2 from the germline V gene are SGHRS and YFSETQ. Deletions cut 4 bases from V and 7 bases from J, with 12 bases between. CDR3 coding DNA: TGCGCCAGCAGCCTCCCCCCAGAAGAGCAGTACTTC. It yields the protein CASSLPPEEQYF.

This chain joins TRBV7-6 and TRBJ2-5; D perhaps matches TRBD2 (5 bases). V was cut by 5 bases and J by 4 bases, with 14 bases left in between. This CDR3 comprises 14 residues. Per the germline V gene, CDR1 is SGHVS and CDR2 is FNYEAQ. The chain's CDR3 is CASSPRVNLETQYF. Written as DNA, the CDR3 is TGTGCCAGCAGCCCGCGGGTCAATTTAGAGACCCAGTACTTC.